Each of the 8 T cell receptor beta chains below was sequenced from the same sample in a study of OX40 agonist ivuxolimab in advanced cancers. Assay: immunoSEQ multiplex PCR; the TCRdb copy retains only in-frame clones and omits some. Here the sample spans 60,000 to 80,000 clones, 60% to 85% being singletons. Here the sequenced sample was CD4+ or CD8+ T cells sorted from blood, taken in a trial of the OX40 agonist ivuxolimab. The receptors come from an adult with an advanced solid tumor such as melanoma, head and neck, liver or kidney cancer.

This clone is a singleton in its sample. The rearrangement uses TRBV21-1 and TRBJ2-2; the table's D call TRBD2 went unverified against the DNA. TRBV21-1 is tagged as a pseudogene. CDR3 length equals 17 residues. CDR3: CASSGTSGGARTGELFF. For the CDR3, the DNA is TGTGCCAGCAGCGGGACTAGCGGGGGGGCCCGAACCGGGGAGCTGTTTTTT.

J is TRBJ2-5 and V is TRBV7-9; D uncertain. This CDR3 spans 15 amino acids. The ends were cut back, 1 base at V and 4 bases at J, with 13 bases in the middle. Germline V lookup: CDR1 SEHNR, CDR2 FQNEAQ (reference sequence). The CDR3 DNA reads TGTGCCAGCAGCTTAGGCTGGGCAGATCGAGAGACCCAGTACTTC. Translation: CASSLGWADRETQYF. Variable domain in full (rest from reference TRBV7-9 and TRBJ2-5): DTGVSQNPRHKITKRGQNVTFRCDPISEHNRLYWYRQTLGQGPEFLTYFQNEAQLEKSRLLSDRFSAERPKGSFSTLEIQRTEQGDSAMYLCASSLGWADRETQYFGPGTRLLVL.

The sample holds one count of this clone. The rearrangement uses TRBV28 and TRBJ1-2, with 7 bases that match TRBD1. The germline CDR1 and CDR2 sequences are MDHEN and SYDVKM. This CDR3 contains 16 residues. J was trimmed by 0 bases and V by 7 bases; bases with no gene match: 11. The CDR3 region is CASTDNTGVTNYGYTF. The CDR3 coding sequence is TGTGCCAGCACCGATAATACAGGGGTTACTAACTATGGCTACACCTTC.

CDR3 protein: CASSDHNYGYTF. The CDR3 DNA is TGTGCCAGCTCGGACCACAACTATGGCTACACCTTC. The genes are TRBV25-1 and TRBJ1-2; no clear D. V lost 8 bases, J lost 2 bases, and 9 bases lay in between. CDR1 and CDR2 from the germline V gene are MGHDK and SYGVNS. This CDR3 region has 12 residues.

The rearrangement links TRBV5-1 to TRBJ2-3, with 12 nucleotides matching TRBD2. This CDR3 region has 17 residues. Unmatched junction bases numbered 9, after V lost 4 bases and J lost 3 bases. Germline-derived CDR1 and CDR2 are SGHRS and YFSETQ. The CDR3 spells CASSTRLAGAQTDTQYF. CDR3 DNA: TGCGCCAGCAGCACTAGACTAGCGGGAGCGCAAACAGATACGCAGTATTTT.

The rearrangement uses TRBV7-9 and TRBJ2-7, with 9 nucleotides matching TRBD1. V was clipped by 5 bases and J by 0 bases; unmatched bases: 5. In germline, CDR1 is SEHNR, CDR2 FQNEAQ (reference sequence). There are 15 residues in the CDR3. The CDR3 here is CASSQDRGVSYEQYF. DNA for the CDR3: TGTGCCAGCAGCCAAGACAGGGGGGTCTCCTACGAGCAGTACTTC.

The rearrangement joins TRBV19 to TRBJ1-6; the match to TRBD1 covers 11 bases. The germline CDR1 and CDR2 sequences are LNHDA and SQIVND (reference sequence). This CDR3 is built from 15 residues. V was pared by 6 bases and J by 7 bases, with 5 bases of the junction left unmatched. The CDR3, as DNA: TGTGCCAGTAGCCTCCGGGACAGGGGGAATTCACCCCTCCACTTT. It is translated as CASSLRDRGNSPLHF. Full variable domain (outside the CDR3, taken from reference TRBV19 and TRBJ1-6): DGGITQSPKYLFRKEGQNVTLSCEQNLNHDAMYWYRQDPGQGLRLIYYSQIVNDFQKGDIAEGYSVSREKKESFPLTVTSAQKNPTAFYLCASSLRDRGNSPLHFGNGTRLTVT.

The sample holds a few counts of this clone. This chain joins TRBV28 and TRBJ1-1, with a weak D call TRBD1 (6 bases). The CDR3 covers 14 residues. Germline V CDR1 and CDR2: MDHEN, SYDVKM. V lost 9 bases, J lost 1 base, and 15 bases lay in between. This CDR3 reads CASNRVRGNTEAFF. The CDR3 DNA follows: TGTGCCAGTAACAGGGTTCGGGGGAACACTGAAGCTTTCTTT.